This record looks at one TCR beta chain sequence and its context. A Seattle source enrolled patients during active infection and followed them longitudinally. Between the trimmed V and J ends, which lost 3 bases and 8 bases, there was a span of 17 bases. CDR1 is SGHDT and CDR2 is YYEEEE in the germline V gene. This CDR3 is 14 amino acids long. The data derive from a study of blood T cell repertoires in COVID-19. Study details: Specimens from acute and convalescent COVID-19 originated in the United States, Italy and Spain. T cells, B-cell-depleted T cells, or PBMCs provided the cDNA or gDNA that served as material.

Authors' data handling: It was from reference gene primer amplification that nucleated cell counts were estimated. The assay was immunoSEQ multiplex PCR, and TCRdb's table has in-frame clones only and misses some. V, J and clone size are those of that table, while D and trimming were read from the DNA. The data hold roughly 570,000 clones, with less than 90% observed a single time. The rearrangement joins TRBV5-6 to TRBJ1-2; TRBD1 might be the D (5 bases). Sequencing was carried out using peripheral blood. This receptor was identified in a woman between 45 and 65 years old with COVID-19, enrolled during active disease. CDR3 nucleotide sequence: TGTGCCAGCAGCTCGGGGGAGCCCCAGCTGGGCTACACCTTC. Its translation: CASSSGEPQLGYTF. The whole variable domain, remainder taken from reference TRBV5-6 and TRBJ1-2, is DAGVTQSPTHLIKTRGQQVTLRCSPKSGHDTVSWYQQALGQGPQFIFQYYEEEERQRGNFPDRFSGHQFPNYSSELNVNALLLGDSALYLCASSSGEPQLGYTFGSGTRLTVV.